Following are 29 T cell receptor beta chains from one sample sequenced in a study of identical twins. MiXCR, run by TCRdb on the 5' RACE reads, gives a single entry per CDR3 protein. The sample has hundreds of thousands of distinct CDR3 sequences, over 13% seen once. Material for sequencing was memory (CD45RO+) T cells sorted from blood. All receptors come from a woman between 18 and 29 years old in good health.

This clonotype was detected only a few times. The chain employs TRBV10-3 and TRBJ2-1; the match to TRBD2 covers 9 bases. The CDR3 spans 14 residues. The ends lost 5 bases at V and 4 bases at J; junction bases unmatched: 3. Germline lookup yields CDR1 ENHRY and CDR2 SYGVKD. The CDR3: CAISLAGEYNEQFF. The DNA for the CDR3 is TGTGCCATCAGTTTAGCGGGAGAGTACAATGAGCAGTTCTTC.

This clonotype was seen a few times. The V call is TRBV20-1, the J call TRBJ1-2, with 7 nucleotides matching TRBD1. Germline-derived CDR1 and CDR2 are DFQATT and SNEGSKA (reference sequence). CDR3 size: 15 residues. V lost 6 bases and J lost 3; bases outside the gene matches: 13. CDR3 protein: CSAQQLGQTYYGYTF. CDR3 nucleotides: TGCAGTGCGCAGCAACTGGGACAGACTTACTATGGCTACACCTTC.

This clonotype has more than one count but fewer than ten. The chain carries TRBV7-2 and TRBJ1-2, with D possibly TRBD1 on 6 matching bases. Germline CDR1 reads SGHTA; CDR2 reads FQGNSA. This CDR3 is built from 13 residues. V was cut by 5 bases and J by 4 bases, with 11 bases left in between. For the CDR3, the DNA is TGTGCCAGCAGCCCAACAGGGACCTATGGCTACACCTTC. Amino acids: CASSPTGTYGYTF. Supplemented by reference TRBV7-2 and TRBJ1-2, the full variable domain reads GAGVSQSPSNKVTEKGKDVELRCDPISGHTALYWYRQSLGQGLEFLIYFQGNSAPDKSGLPSDRFSAERTGGSVSTLTIQRTQQEDSAVYLCASSPTGTYGYTFGSGTRLTVV.

The chain employs TRBV20-1 and TRBJ1-2, with unresolved D. Germline V CDR1 and CDR2: DFQATT, SNEGSKA (reference sequence). CDR3 length: 14 residues. The V end was cut by 0 bases, the J end by 10 bases, with 18 bases between. CDR3 loop: CSAREPGRGWIYTF. The CDR3 DNA sequence: TGCAGTGCTAGAGAACCGGGAAGAGGGTGGATCTACACCTTC.

This clonotype was picked up a small number of times. The rearrangement links TRBV28 to TRBJ1-6, with 9 bases matching TRBD1. Trimming removed 5 bases from V and 9 bases from J; junction bases left unmatched: 5. The CDR3 spans 14 residues. Germline CDR1 MDHEN, CDR2 SYDVKM. CDR3 bases: TGTGCCAGCAGTCTGGGACAGGGTAGTTCACCCCTCCACTTT. Translation: CASSLGQGSSPLHF.

The chain joins TRBV20-1 to TRBJ2-2; TRBD2 agrees at 7 bases. With V trimmed by 3 bases and J by 6 bases, 19 bases remained unmatched. This CDR3 has 18 residues. Germline V gives CDR1 DFQATT, CDR2 SNEGSKA (reference sequence). The CDR3 sequence is CSARDFPGWRGRAGELFF. CDR3 nucleotides: TGCAGTGCTAGGGATTTTCCGGGGTGGCGGGGGAGGGCCGGGGAGCTGTTTTTT.

This clonotype showed up many times. The rearrangement joins TRBV7-9 to TRBJ2-3; 10 bases fit TRBD1. The CDR3 extends over 14 amino acids. Unmatched junction bases numbered 4, after V lost 4 bases and J lost 6 bases. Germline CDR1 is SEHNR and CDR2 is FQNEAQ (reference sequence). CDR3 in amino acids: CASSSTGGRDTQYF. The CDR3 bases are TGTGCCAGCAGCTCGACAGGGGGCAGGGATACGCAGTATTTT.

This clonotype was counted many times. This chain uses TRBV5-5 with TRBJ2-3, with D unclear. The CDR3 contains 13 residues. Trimming cost V 9 bases and J 2 bases, with 13 bases left between them. The germline gives CDR1 SGHKS, CDR2 YYEKEE (reference sequence). The CDR3 sequence: CATFAYFTDTQYF. The CDR3, as DNA: TGTGCCACCTTCGCGTACTTCACAGATACGCAGTATTTT.

The rearrangement links TRBV6-5 to TRBJ2-3; TRBD2 agrees at 8 bases. The CDR3 contains 15 residues. Germline assignment: CDR1 MNHEY and CDR2 SVGAGI. Germline trimming cut 2 bases from V and 5 bases from J; bases unmatched to any gene: 6. CDR3 protein: CASSYTGGNEDTQYF. As DNA, the CDR3 is TGTGCCAGCAGTTACACGGGGGGGAATGAAGATACGCAGTATTTT.

In its sample, this clonotype was seen many times. This sequence joins TRBV7-9 and TRBJ2-7, with no clear D. The CDR3 spans 14 residues. Trimming removed 1 base from V and 6 bases from J, with 13 bases in between. The V gene's germline CDR1 is SEHNR and CDR2 FQNEAQ (reference sequence). The CDR3 region is CASSLGSPGLEQYF. DNA of the CDR3: TGTGCCAGCAGCTTAGGGTCACCTGGCCTCGAGCAGTACTTC.

The chain couples TRBV27 to TRBJ2-2, with D maybe TRBD1 (6 bases). The V gene lost 4 bases and the J gene lost 1 base, with 13 bases spanning the gap. Germline CDR1 and CDR2: MNHEY and SMNVEV (reference sequence). The CDR3 is made up of 16 amino acids. CDR3 loop: CASSSPGHRNTGELFF. Written as DNA, the CDR3 is TGTGCCAGCAGTTCCCCGGGACATAGGAACACCGGGGAGCTGTTTTTT.

This clonotype was found a few times. The J gene is TRBJ2-1, the V gene TRBV5-1; 8 bases match TRBD2. This CDR3 comprises 13 residues. With V trimmed by 6 bases and J by 8 bases, 7 bases remained unmatched. Germline loops: CDR1 SGHRS, CDR2 YFSETQ. The CDR3 nucleotides read TGCGCCAGCAAGCTAGCGGGCACAGATGAGCAGTTCTTC. Translation gives CASKLAGTDEQFF.

Only a few counts were recorded for this clonotype. This chain connects TRBV6-2 or TRBV6-3 to TRBJ2-3; no clear D gene. V lost 3 bases to trimming and J lost 2 bases, with 12 bases between them. This CDR3 has 15 residues. Germline CDR1 reads MNHEY; CDR2 reads SVGEGT. CDR3 loop: CASSYSRTHTDTQYF. CDR3 DNA sequence: TGTGCCAGCAGTTATTCTCGGACCCACACAGATACGCAGTATTTT.

The chain combines TRBV9 with TRBJ2-5; 15 bases are shared with TRBD2. Germline trimming cut 4 bases from V and 4 bases from J; bases unmatched to any gene: 14. The CDR3 is 19 amino acids. The germline gives CDR1 SGDLS, CDR2 YYNGEE. In DNA form, the CDR3 reads TGTGCCAGCAGCCCCCAGTTTCCGGGACTAGCGGGAGGAGGAGAGACCCAGTACTTC. It is translated as CASSPQFPGLAGGGETQYF.

A few counts support this clonotype. The genes are TRBV4-3 and TRBJ1-1; D is unclear. Germline assignment: CDR1 LGHNA and CDR2 YSLEER. The CDR3 is 15 amino acids. V shed 0 bases and J shed 4 bases, with 12 bases lying between them. CDR3 protein: CASSQDESGRTEAFF. CDR3 in DNA: TGCGCCAGCAGCCAAGATGAGAGTGGACGCACTGAAGCTTTCTTT.

This clonotype was recorded many times. V is TRBV3-1 and J is TRBJ2-2, with D possibly TRBD2 on 6 matching bases. V was cut by 4 bases and J by 0 bases, with 18 bases left in between. Looked up from germline, CDR1 is LGHDT and CDR2 is YNNKEL (reference sequence). CDR3 length: 18 residues. The CDR3 bases are TGTGCCAGCAGCCGGAAAAATTTGGGGACTTCGAACACCGGGGAGCTGTTTTTT. Translated: CASSRKNLGTSNTGELFF.

This chain joins TRBV14 and TRBJ2-1, with 7 bases that match TRBD2. Trimming cost V 3 bases and J 2 bases; bases outside gene matches: 10. CDR3 length: 17 amino acids. Germline V gene lookup returns CDR1 SGHDN and CDR2 FVKESK. For the CDR3, the DNA is TGTGCCAGCAGCCAGCGTCGGACTAGTCGTACCTACAATGAGCAGTTCTTC. It codes for CASSQRRTSRTYNEQFF.

This clonotype was seen a few times. The rearrangement uses TRBV12-3 or TRBV12-4 and TRBJ1-1; possible D gene TRBD1, 5 bases. V was pared by 6 bases and J by 10 bases, with 15 bases between. The CDR3 spans 12 residues. CDR3 loop: CASSQNSGGAFF. The CDR3 DNA is TGTGCCAGCAGCCAAAACTCCGGGGGAGCTTTCTTT.

The rearrangement uses TRBV13 and TRBJ2-3; no reliable D call. Trimming took 3 bases from V and 0 from J, leaving 7 bases between them. Germline lookup yields CDR1 PRHDT and CDR2 FYEKMQ (reference sequence). The CDR3 covers 14 residues. CDR3 DNA: TGTGCCAGCAGCTTTATACAGAGCACAGATACGCAGTATTTT. Translating gives CASSFIQSTDTQYF. Supplemented by reference TRBV13 and TRBJ2-3, the full variable domain reads AAGVIQSPRHLIKEKRETATLKCYPIPRHDTVYWYQQGPGQDPQFLISFYEKMQSDKGSIPDRFSAQQFSDYHSELNMSSLELGDSALYFCASSFIQSTDTQYFGPGTRLTVL.

This chain links TRBV7-3 with TRBJ2-5; D is uncertain. CDR3 length: 13 residues. V was trimmed by 1 base and J by 5 bases, leaving 8 bases between them. In germline, CDR1 is SGHTA, CDR2 FQGTGA. The CDR3: CASSLRFLETQYF. CDR3 DNA sequence: TGTGCCAGCAGCTTAAGGTTTTTGGAGACCCAGTACTTC. The full variable domain, its missing parts supplied by reference TRBV7-3 and TRBJ2-5, is GAGVSQTPSNKVTEKGKYVELRCDPISGHTALYWYRQSLGQGPEFLIYFQGTGAADDSGLPNDRFFAVRPEGSVSTLKIQRTERGDSAVYLCASSLRFLETQYFGPGTRLLVL.

This clonotype has a handful of counts. The chain carries TRBV5-6 and TRBJ2-1; 11 bases agree with TRBD2. This CDR3 comprises 15 residues. V lost 2 bases to trimming and J lost 7 bases; unmatched junction nucleotides: 5. Germline CDR1 SGHDT, CDR2 YYEEEE. The DNA for the CDR3 is TGTGCCAGCAGCTTATTAGCGGGGGGGCTTAATGAGCAGTTCTTC. Protein: CASSLLAGGLNEQFF.

V is TRBV7-3 and J is TRBJ2-3; D gene ambiguous. The CDR3 runs to 12 residues. Germline V gives CDR1 SGHTA, CDR2 FQGTGA. V was clipped by 1 base and J by 6 bases, with 5 bases between them. The chain's CDR3 is CASSLNGDTQYF. The DNA for the CDR3 is TGTGCCAGCAGCTTAAATGGGGATACGCAGTATTTT.

This clonotype was seen more than once but under ten times. The DNA for the CDR3 is TGTGCCAGCAGCGCCAATCACAGGGTGGCCTATGGCTACACCTTC. The encoded protein is CASSANHRVAYGYTF. The gene calls are TRBV7-9 and TRBJ1-2; TRBD1 is a possible D gene (6 bases). Germline V gives CDR1 SEHNR, CDR2 FQNEAQ (reference sequence). V shed 5 bases and J shed 4 bases, with 17 bases lying between them. The CDR3 is 15 amino acids.

The rearrangement links TRBV20-1 to TRBJ2-7; 11 positions agree with TRBD2. There are 17 residues in the CDR3. Germline V gene lookup returns CDR1 DFQATT and CDR2 SNEGSKA (reference sequence). V lost 3 bases and J lost 2; bases outside the gene matches: 12. The CDR3, as DNA: TGCAGTGCTAGCGGCAGGGCTAGCGGGAGGCCTACCTACGAGCAGTACTTC. Its translation: CSASGRASGRPTYEQYF.

The V and J genes are TRBV5-4 and TRBJ2-7; TRBD1 agrees at 8 bases. With 2 bases clipped from V and 3 bases from J, the junction kept 7 bases outside the gene matches. CDR1 and CDR2 from the germline V gene are SGHNT and YYREEE (reference sequence). This CDR3 is built from 15 residues. The chain's CDR3 is CASSFPDRGHYEQYF. The CDR3 DNA is TGTGCCAGCAGCTTCCCTGACAGGGGCCACTACGAGCAGTACTTC.

This clonotype came up a few times. V gene TRBV15 combines with J gene TRBJ1-1; unclear D gene. Between the trimmed V and J ends, which lost 1 base and 11 bases, there was a span of 14 bases. The CDR3 loop spans 13 amino acids. Germline V lookup: CDR1 LNHNV, CDR2 YYDKDF (reference sequence). The CDR3 region is CATSRGGRETAFF. The CDR3 region has the DNA TGTGCCACCAGCAGAGGTGGCCGGGAGACGGCTTTCTTT.

This clonotype has only a few counts. The V gene is TRBV7-2, the J gene TRBJ1-1, with 10 bases fitting TRBD1. From germline, CDR1 is SGHTA and CDR2 FQGNSA. Losses at the gene ends were 7 bases for V and 5 bases for J; bases not matched to a gene: 10. CDR3 size: 15 residues. The CDR3 DNA follows: TGTGCCAGCACCAAATATCGGACAGGGGGGACTGAAGCTTTCTTT. It yields the protein CASTKYRTGGTEAFF.

The rearrangement joins TRBV5-1 to TRBJ1-1; D might be TRBD1 (5 bases). Trimming took 8 bases from V and 4 from J, leaving 21 bases between them. Per germline, CDR1 SGHRS and CDR2 YFSETQ. CDR3 length: 15 amino acids. CDR3 bases: TGCGCCAGTACCCGGGGGGTCGGAGCCCGCACTGAAGCTTTCTTT. Translated: CASTRGVGARTEAFF.

This CDR3 reads CASSYGPGAEAFF. The DNA of the CDR3 is TGTGCCAGCAGCTACGGGCCTGGCGCTGAAGCTTTCTTT. The chain couples TRBV6-2 or TRBV6-3 to TRBJ1-1, with no clear D. Per germline, CDR1 MNHEY and CDR2 SVGEGT. Deletions cut 6 bases from V and 6 bases from J, with 14 bases between. The CDR3 extends over 13 amino acids.